This is a list of T cell receptor beta chains from one sample in a study of blood T cell repertoires in COVID-19. The protocol was immunoSEQ multiplex PCR, while the TCRdb copy is restricted to in-frame clones and leaves out a portion. The data show approximately 130,000 clones, 75% to 90% seen once. Sequenced material: peripheral blood. The receptor set was obtained from a human donor in a cohort sampled during active COVID-19. Each CDR3 is given without its conserved first and last residue. The D gene is left open where the match is weak.

V	J	D	CDR3
TRBV10-2	TRBJ2-3	-	ASTGTRLNTDTQY
TRBV4-1	TRBJ2-5	TRBD1	ASSQAGTGGGETQY
TRBV6-5	TRBJ2-2	-	ASSPDRFLRELF
TRBV27	TRBJ1-2	TRBD1	ASSKDRVGGYT
TRBV9	TRBJ2-2	TRBD2	ASSPTSGSVTGELF
TRBV7-2	TRBJ2-3	-	ASTLGTLTDTQY
TRBV5-6	TRBJ1-6	TRBD1	ASSLGRGRVMDNSPLH
TRBV30	TRBJ2-7	TRBD1	AWSLKNYRDRDYEQY
TRBV5-6	TRBJ1-2	-	ASSLGWNSPGRGYT
TRBV19	TRBJ1-1	-	ASYAGHTEAF
TRBV20-1	TRBJ1-6	-	SASGEPAYNSPLH
TRBV30	TRBJ1-2	-	AVRKPSLYGYT
TRBV30	TRBJ1-1	-	AWRSPGANTEAF
TRBV30	TRBJ1-2	-	AWSVGTGYT
TRBV11-2	TRBJ1-2	TRBD1	ASSEGTGYGYT
TRBV19	TRBJ2-1	-	ASSTPGYNEQF
TRBV28	TRBJ1-4	-	ASSPSGTRGRLF
TRBV5-4	TRBJ1-1	-	ASRKPGIPEAF
TRBV6-5	TRBJ2-5	TRBD2	ASIRTSGETQY